This TCR beta chain was retrieved from a study of CD8 T cells in Susac syndrome. TCR beta sequences were obtained from blood CD8+ and CD4+ T cells. The V segment lost 4 bases and the J segment 2 bases; nucleotides outside the gene matches: 6. Germline CDR1 is GTSNPN and CDR2 is SVGIG (reference sequence). The CDR3 is made up of 14 amino acids. RNA totalling roughly 0.45 to 1 ug underwent reverse transcription with random hexamers. An immunoSEQ multiplex PCR generated amplified TCR beta CDR3 products spanning 54 Vbeta and 13 Jbeta. TCRdb analysed the immunoSEQ multiplex PCR reads with MiXCR anew, one entry per CDR3 protein. Here the sample spans around 200,000 distinct CDR3 sequences, 85% to 95% being singletons.

This TCR derives from a human donor with multiple sclerosis. The J gene is TRBJ2-3, the V gene TRBV30; 7 bases align to TRBD2. What was sequenced was CD4+ T cells from PBMCs. CDR3 sequence (DNA): TGTGCCTGGACCGAGCGGGGTTTCACAGATACGCAGTATTTT. Its translation is CAWTERGFTDTQYF. The variable domain in full, with the rest retrieved from reference TRBV30 and TRBJ2-3, is SQTIHQWPATLVQPVGSPLSLECTVEGTSNPNLYWYRQAAGRGLQLLFYSVGIGQISSEVPQNLSASRPQDRQFILSSKKLLLSDSGFYLCAWTERGFTDTQYFGPGTRLTVL.